This TCR beta chain came from a study of cytomegalovirus exposure and HLA in healthy donors. Study-wide context: In a later analysis, it was reported that the roughly 120 validation repertoires had been produced on the same platform as the roughly 650 repertoires belonging to the first cohort.

After removal of 2 bases from V and 4 bases from J, the junction contained 3 bases not matched to a gene. This CDR3 has 15 amino acids. CDR1 is MNHEY, CDR2 SMNVEV, per germline (reference sequence). Study observations and caveats: In vitro, three CMV-associated chains proved specific for CMV antigens.

Repertoires were generated with immunoSEQ multiplex PCR, while TCRdb's copy carries only in-frame clones and drops some. The data hold tens of thousands of clones, with 93% observed a single time. In regard to this clone: What it binds is not known.

Sequences were obtained from PBMCs. The receptor was isolated from a young man in good health and CMV-seronegative. The chain couples TRBV27 to TRBJ2-5, with 11 bases matching TRBD2. The CDR3 DNA reads TGTGCCAGCAGTTTAGCCGGACTAGCGGGAGAGACCCAGTACTTC. Translated: CASSLAGLAGETQYF.